The 29 T cell receptor beta chains below come from one sample, sequenced in a study of shared clonotypes between healthy human individuals. Some clones are missing from TCRdb's copy, which holds only in-frame ones; the method was immunoSEQ multiplex PCR. The sample holds some 500,000 clones, around 80% seen once. Material for sequencing was PBMCs. Source of these receptors: a woman aged 40 to 49 in good health. Some clones in this sample may be carry-over from other donors' samples.

The chain joins TRBV25-1 to TRBJ1-2; D might be TRBD1 (5 bases). Trimming stripped 4 bases from V and 8 bases from J, with 14 bases between. The CDR3 length is 13 residues. Germline V lookup: CDR1 MGHDK, CDR2 SYGVNS. CDR3 amino acids: CASSVVGTGGYTF. The CDR3, as DNA: TGTGCCAGCAGTGTGGTGGGGACTGGAGGCTACACCTTC.

The chain couples TRBV5-1 to TRBJ2-7; D is unresolved. The CDR3 runs 15 residues. V shed 0 bases and J shed 1 base, with 11 bases lying between them. Germline loops: CDR1 SGHRS, CDR2 YFSETQ. The CDR3 here is CASSLDGRGSYEQYF. In nucleotides, the CDR3 is TGCGCCAGCAGCTTGGATGGGCGCGGTTCCTACGAGCAGTACTTC.

The chain uses TRBV12-1 and TRBJ1-2; the D segment call TRBD1 is taken from the table without a DNA check. TRBV12-1 is noted as a pseudogene. The CDR3 runs 15 residues. CDR3 bases: TGTGCCAGCAGCGCCCTGACAGGGGTGGGGAGGGGCTACACCTTC. This sequence encodes CASSALTGVGRGYTF.

A single count supports this clone. J is TRBJ2-7 and V is TRBV7-6, with TRBD2 as a possible D gene (5 bases). The CDR3 length is 14 residues. Germline CDR1 SGHVS, CDR2 FNYEAQ. V lost 0 bases to trimming and J lost 0 bases, with 6 bases between them. The DNA of the CDR3 is TGTGCCAGCAGCTTAGCGGGAGTCTCCTACGAGCAGTACTTC. This gives the protein CASSLAGVSYEQYF.

This clone was counted a few times. The CDR3 spells CASSLTSGSVGELFF. The CDR3 region has the DNA TGTGCCAGCAGTCTGACTAGCGGGAGTGTAGGGGAGCTGTTTTTT. The chain carries TRBV7-9 and TRBJ2-2; 12 nucleotides match TRBD2. Germline V gene data show CDR1 as SEHNR and CDR2 as FQNEAQ (reference sequence). V shed 6 bases and J 8 bases; nucleotides not matched to a gene: 7. The CDR3 sequence is 15 residues long. The complete variable domain, with remaining parts taken from reference TRBV7-9 and TRBJ2-2, reads DTGVSQNPRHKITKRGQNVTFRCDPISEHNRLYWYRQTLGQGPEFLTYFQNEAQLEKSRLLSDRFSAERPKGSFSTLEIQRTEQGDSAMYLCASSLTSGSVGELFFGEGSRLTVL.

To note about this clone: Other DNA variants within this sample encode the same CDR3. This chain uses TRBV30 with TRBJ2-7; 7 bases map to TRBD2. After removal of 1 base from V and 4 bases from J, the junction contained 7 bases not matched to a gene. Germline-derived CDR1 and CDR2 are GTSNPN and SVGIG (reference sequence). This CDR3 has 14 amino acids. CDR3 in amino acids: CAWSEGGLTYEQYF. Here the CDR3 DNA reads TGTGCCTGGAGTGAGGGAGGGCTCACATACGAGCAGTACTTC. Complete variable domain (other parts from reference TRBV30 and TRBJ2-7): SQTIHQWPATLVQPVGSPLSLECTVEGTSNPNLYWYRQAAGRGLQLLFYSVGIGQISSEVPQNLSASRPQDRQFILSSKKLLLSDSGFYLCAWSEGGLTYEQYFGPGTRLTVT.

The rearrangement joins TRBV4-2 to TRBJ2-2, with TRBD2 matching over 8 bases. Germline lookup yields CDR1 LGHNA and CDR2 YNFKEQ. The CDR3 covers 14 residues. V was pared by 5 bases and J by 8 bases, with 7 bases of the junction left unmatched. In DNA form, the CDR3 reads TGTGCCAGCAGCAGCGGGAGTATAGGTGGGGAGCTGTTTTTT. Translation gives CASSSGSIGGELFF.

On this clone: With a much larger clone just one base away, this may be a read error. CDR3 bases: TGTGCCGGCAGCGAGGGACAGCCTCTCTCTGGAAACACCATATATTTT. Its translation is CAGSEGQPLSGNTIYF. The genes are TRBV5-6 and TRBJ1-3, with TRBD1 matching 7 bases. CDR1 and CDR2 from the germline V gene are SGHDT and YYEEEE. There are 16 residues in the CDR3.

This clone has just a few counts. The V gene is TRBV28, the J gene TRBJ2-1; TRBD1 agrees at 8 bases. V dropped 5 bases and J dropped 4; count of bases not matched to a gene: 10. Germline CDR1 is MDHEN and CDR2 is SYDVKM. The CDR3 loop spans 16 amino acids. The CDR3 DNA follows: TGTGCCAGCAGTCCACCCCAGGGGGCGCGATACAATGAGCAGTTCTTC. Protein sequence: CASSPPQGARYNEQFF.

Remarks on this clone: An end of the junction does not agree with germline; a read error may underlie this. This sample also contains other DNA sequences that code for the same CDR3. The chain uses TRBV7-7 and TRBJ2-5; a possible D gene is TRBD2 (6 bases). The germline CDR1 and CDR2 sequences are SSHAT and FNYEAQ (reference sequence). The CDR3 extends over 14 amino acids. CDR3 amino acids: CASSLGTGQETQYF. The CDR3 DNA sequence: TGTGCTAGCAGCTTAGGGACTGGCCAAGAGACCCAGTACTTC.

This clone was counted a single time. The chain uses TRBV5-6 and TRBJ2-1, with TRBD2 identical over 9 bases. The germline V gene encodes CDR1 SGHDT and CDR2 YYEEEE. The CDR3 is made up of 15 amino acids. The V and J ends lost 4 bases and 12 bases, in that order; junction bases with no gene match: 14. CDR3 loop: CASSAGTSRLSSQFF. As DNA, the CDR3 is TGTGCCAGCAGCGCCGGGACTAGCAGACTTAGTTCGCAGTTCTTC.

CDR3 region: CASSLGGRTQGNNEQFF. The CDR3 DNA sequence: TGTGCCAGCAGCTTGGGGGGTCGGACACAGGGGAACAATGAGCAGTTCTTC. V and J are TRBV5-6 and TRBJ2-1, with TRBD1 identical over 7 bases. V shed 0 bases and J 5 bases; nucleotides not matched to a gene: 11. Germline V gene lookup returns CDR1 SGHDT and CDR2 YYEEEE. The CDR3 is 17 amino acids. Complete variable domain (other parts from reference TRBV5-6 and TRBJ2-1): DAGVTQSPTHLIKTRGQQVTLRCSPKSGHDTVSWYQQALGQGPQFIFQYYEEEERQRGNFPDRFSGHQFPNYSSELNVNALLLGDSALYLCASSLGGRTQGNNEQFFGPGTRLTVL.

The V gene is TRBV18, the J gene TRBJ1-2, with 7 bases fitting TRBD1. The CDR3 contains 16 residues. Trimming at V came to 4 bases and at J to 4 bases, leaving 12 bases not matched to a gene. Germline V gene lookup returns CDR1 KGHSH and CDR2 LQKENI. The CDR3 sequence is CASSRGLQGSSYGYTF. The CDR3 DNA is TGTGCCAGCTCACGAGGACTACAGGGGTCGAGCTATGGCTACACCTTC.

The chain couples TRBV28 to TRBJ2-7; maybe TRBD2 (6 bases). Looked up from germline, CDR1 is MDHEN and CDR2 is SYDVKM. V was clipped by 7 bases and J by 6 bases, with 16 bases between them. The CDR3 length is 13 residues. This CDR3 is CASTSSAGSEQYF. The DNA for the CDR3 is TGTGCCAGCACCTCATCGGCGGGGTCCGAGCAGTACTTC.

This chain uses TRBV7-2 with TRBJ2-7, with TRBD2 as a possible D gene (5 bases). The V and J ends lost 3 bases and 2 bases respectively, with 11 bases between them. The CDR3 extends over 14 amino acids. Germline CDR1 reads SGHTA; CDR2 reads FQGNSA. The CDR3 here is CASSFRDGPYEQYF. The DNA of the CDR3 is TGTGCCAGCAGCTTCCGGGATGGCCCCTACGAGCAGTACTTC.

The chain carries TRBV5-1 and TRBJ2-7; 9 nucleotides agree with TRBD2. The V gene's germline CDR1 is SGHRS and CDR2 YFSETQ. CDR3 size: 14 residues. V shed 4 bases and J 6 bases; nucleotides not matched to a gene: 8. The CDR3 reads CASSTLAGNGEQYF. Here the CDR3 DNA reads TGCGCCAGCAGCACCCTAGCGGGAAATGGCGAGCAGTACTTC.

The chain recombines TRBV4-3 with TRBJ2-3, with D unresolved. Deletions cut 1 base from V and 0 bases from J, with 5 bases between. This CDR3 is 14 amino acids long. Germline V gene data show CDR1 as LGHNA and CDR2 as YSLEER. This CDR3 reads CASSQVRSTDTQYF. As DNA, the CDR3 is TGCGCCAGCAGCCAAGTCCGGAGCACAGATACGCAGTATTTT.

This chain joins TRBV28 and TRBJ2-7; 7 bases align to TRBD1. The germline V gene encodes CDR1 MDHEN and CDR2 SYDVKM. This CDR3 has 14 amino acids. Trimming at V came to 3 bases and at J to 7 bases, leaving 9 bases not matched to a gene. CDR3 amino acids: CASSLSAGGGEQYF. The CDR3, as DNA: TGTGCCAGCAGTTTGAGTGCAGGGGGTGGGGAGCAGTACTTC. The full variable domain, rest sourced from reference TRBV28 and TRBJ2-7, is DVKVTQSSRYLVKRTGEKVFLECVQDMDHENMFWYRQDPGLGLRLIYFSYDVKMKEKGDIPEGYSVSREKKERFSLILESASTNQTSMYLCASSLSAGGGEQYFGPGTRLTVT.

This clone came up once. J is TRBJ2-1 and V is TRBV2; TRBD2 might be the D (6 bases). Germline V CDR1 and CDR2: SNHLY, FYNNEI. Trimming left V 7 bases short and J 1 base short, with 14 bases between. The CDR3 covers 15 residues. In DNA form, the CDR3 reads TGTGCCAGCAACTCTCTAGCGATTTCCTACAATGAGCAGTTCTTC. Protein: CASNSLAISYNEQFF.

This chain joins TRBV6-5 and TRBJ1-4, with D unclear. The CDR3 has 13 residues. Trimming shortened V by 8 bases and J by 8 bases, and 15 bases separated the two germline ends. The germline V gene encodes CDR1 MNHEY and CDR2 SVGAGI. Written as DNA, the CDR3 is TGTGCCAGCGCCGGAGACCGTGGGGAAAAACTGTTTTTT. It translates to CASAGDRGEKLFF.

This clone was detected a few times. The chain couples TRBV5-1 to TRBJ2-3; 12 bases map to TRBD2. Germline-derived CDR1 and CDR2 are SGHRS and YFSETQ. The CDR3 is 17 amino acids. With V trimmed by 4 bases and J by 3 bases, 9 bases remained unmatched. The CDR3 loop is CASSPRLAGDGTDTQYF. As DNA, the CDR3 is TGCGCCAGCAGCCCACGACTAGCGGGAGATGGGACAGATACGCAGTATTTT.

The chain joins TRBV29-1 to TRBJ1-3; D gene unclear. The CDR3 loop spans 13 amino acids. Per germline, CDR1 SQVTM and CDR2 ANQGSEA. With 2 bases removed from V and 3 bases from J, the gap between germline ends came to 8 bases. The CDR3 spells CSVEQQFGNTIYF. CDR3 DNA: TGCAGCGTTGAACAGCAATTTGGAAACACCATATATTTT.

This clone has a handful of counts. V usage is TRBV15 and J usage is TRBJ2-2; D gene unclear. Germline V gene lookup returns CDR1 LNHNV and CDR2 YYDKDF (reference sequence). Trimming removed 2 bases at V and 5 bases at J, with 3 bases between. The CDR3 contains 12 residues. The CDR3: CATSRHTGELFF. The CDR3 bases are TGTGCCACCAGCAGACATACCGGGGAGCTGTTTTTT.

The rearrangement joins TRBV7-2 to TRBJ2-1; 10 bases align to TRBD2. CDR1 is SGHTA and CDR2 is FQGNSA in the germline V gene. The CDR3 spans 17 residues. With V trimmed by 3 bases and J by 3 bases, 8 bases remained unmatched. In DNA form, the CDR3 reads TGTGCCAGCAGCTTGCAGGTCTCTAGCGGGAGCTACAATGAGCAGTTCTTC. It encodes CASSLQVSSGSYNEQFF.

The J gene is TRBJ2-5, the V gene TRBV5-4; D remains ambiguous. Per germline, CDR1 SGHNT and CDR2 YYREEE (reference sequence). The V end lost 3 bases, the J end lost 5 bases, and 11 bases lay between the germline ends. CDR3 length: 13 amino acids. The CDR3 is CASSSGPDETQYF. The CDR3 coding sequence is TGTGCCAGCAGCTCGGGCCCGGATGAGACCCAGTACTTC. Using reference TRBV5-4 and TRBJ2-5 for the parts outside the CDR3, the full variable domain is ETGVTQSPTHLIKTRGQQVTLRCSSQSGHNTVSWYQQALGQGPQFIFQYYREEENGRGNFPPRFSGLQFPNYSSELNVNALELDDSALYLCASSSGPDETQYFGPGTRLLVL.

J is TRBJ2-1 and V is TRBV29-1, with 13 bases matching TRBD2. CDR1 and CDR2 from the germline V gene are SQVTM and ANQGSEA. The CDR3 runs to 15 residues. Unmatched junction bases numbered 9, after V lost 6 bases and J lost 7 bases. CDR3 residues: CSVGRWTSGSNEQFF. The CDR3 DNA reads TGCAGCGTGGGGCGGTGGACTAGCGGGAGTAATGAGCAGTTCTTC.

As to this clone: The same CDR3 can be traced to other DNA sequences in this sample. This sequence joins TRBV18 and TRBJ2-5; D not resolved. Germline-derived CDR1 and CDR2 are KGHSH and LQKENI. The CDR3 length is 13 residues. Deletions cut 3 bases from V and 2 bases from J, with 7 bases between. The CDR3 bases are TGTGCCAGCTCACCGCCCCTGCAAGAGACCCAGTACTTC. This encodes CASSPPLQETQYF.

V usage is TRBV5-1 and J usage is TRBJ2-3, with 7 bases matching TRBD1. The V gene end was trimmed by 0 bases and the J gene end by 2 bases; junction bases not matched to a gene: 6. The CDR3 sequence is 16 residues long. The germline V gene encodes CDR1 SGHRS and CDR2 YFSETQ. CDR3 DNA: TGCGCCAGCAGCTTGGACCCGGGACAGCACACAGATACGCAGTATTTT. Translating it yields CASSLDPGQHTDTQYF.

The gene calls are TRBV28 and TRBJ2-7, with D possibly being TRBD1 or TRBD2 (5 bases each). Trimming took 6 bases from V and 3 from J, leaving 21 bases between them. CDR1 and CDR2 from the germline V gene are MDHEN and SYDVKM. The CDR3 length is 16 residues. CDR3 protein: CASRPPPGRGYYEQYF. CDR3 coding DNA: TGTGCCAGCAGACCTCCACCGGGACGTGGGTACTACGAGCAGTACTTC.